These T cell receptor beta chains were read from a single sample in a study of control samples from healthy donors and cancer patients. The method was immunoSEQ multiplex PCR; TCRdb's version includes in-frame clones alone and lacks a portion of them. The repertoire consists of about 82,000 clones, with about 87% occurring once and the leading ten covering roughly 20%. The sequenced material came from blood. The receptor source for this set is a man aged 45 to 65 in good health. CDR3s include the opening cysteine and the closing phenylalanine or tryptophan. D genes are given only for firm matches. Rows may omit the clone size; those that give it use once, few, many or a size class.

D gene	V gene	clone size	J gene	CDR3 protein	CDR3 DNA
.	TRBV24-1	.	TRBJ2-2	CATNAGLTGELFF	TGTGCCACCAATGCGGGGTTGACCGGGGAGCTGTTTTTT
.	TRBV25-1	.	TRBJ2-5	CASSEGTQETQYF	TGTGCCAGCAGTGAGGGGACCCAAGAGACCCAGTACTTC
.	TRBV11-2	once	TRBJ2-3	CASSLDSDQFSTDTQYF	TGTGCCAGCAGCTTAGACAGCGACCAGTTTAGCACAGATACGCAGTATTTT
TRBD1	TRBV6-2/TRBV6-3	few	TRBJ1-6	CASSRGQRTGSYNSPLHF	TGTGCCAGCAGCCGGGGACAGCGAACGGGGTCCTATAATTCACCCCTCCACTTT
TRBD2	TRBV13	.	TRBJ2-1	CASSTRGGQFF	TGTGCCAGCAGCACACGCGGGGGGCAGTTCTTC
TRBD1	TRBV18	.	TRBJ2-1	CASSRQGYNEQFF	TGTGCCAGCTCTCGACAGGGGTACAATGAGCAGTTCTTC
TRBD1	TRBV13	.	TRBJ1-6	CASSARTGNPNSPLHF	TGTGCCAGCAGCGCAAGGACAGGGAATCCTAATTCACCCCTCCACTTT
.	TRBV18	once	TRBJ2-1	CASSPSQGRGNEQFF	TGTGCCAGCTCACCCTCCCAGGGGAGGGGCAATGAGCAGTTCTTC
.	TRBV18	.	TRBJ1-5	CASSPLAGVDQPQHF	TGTGCCAGCTCACCACTGGCAGGGGTGGATCAGCCCCAGCATTTT
.	TRBV19	.	TRBJ1-2	CASKVRNENYGYTF	TGTGCCAGTAAGGTGAGGAACGAGAACTATGGCTACACCTTC
TRBD1	TRBV5-4	.	TRBJ1-2	CASSLDRGLGYGYTF	TGTGCCAGCAGCTTGGACAGGGGGCTGGGCTATGGCTACACCTTC
.	TRBV2	.	TRBJ1-1	CASTGTFMNTEAFF	TGTGCCAGCACCGGGACATTTATGAACACTGAAGCTTTCTTT
TRBD2	TRBV6-4	few	TRBJ2-5	CASSPLAGEGQETQYF	TGTGCCAGCAGTCCCCTGGCGGGAGAGGGGCAAGAGACCCAGTACTTC
TRBD2	TRBV5-4	.	TRBJ2-3	CASSPGLAGAISTDTQYF	TGTGCCAGCAGCCCTGGACTAGCGGGGGCCATCAGCACAGATACGCAGTATTTT
.	TRBV24-1	.	TRBJ1-4	CATSDYGGEKLFF	TGTGCCACCAGTGATTACGGGGGAGAAAAACTGTTTTTT
.	TRBV7-8	.	TRBJ2-1	CASSFSGGSYNEQFF	TGTGCCAGCAGCTTTAGCGGTGGGTCCTACAATGAGCAGTTCTTC
.	TRBV19	.	TRBJ1-2	CASSIAGVPYGYTF	TGTGCCAGTAGTATTGCAGGGGTACCCTATGGCTACACCTTC
.	TRBV3-1/TRBV3-2	.	TRBJ1-3	CANHRQMPNTIYF	TGTGCCAACCACCGGCAGATGCCCAACACCATATATTTT
TRBD1	TRBV24-1	.	TRBJ1-2	CATSTGQGASYGYTF	TGTGCCACCAGTACCGGACAGGGAGCATCCTATGGCTACACCTTC
TRBD1	TRBV6-1	.	TRBJ1-2	CASSELDRGLFGYTF	TGTGCCAGCAGTGAACTGGACAGGGGGCTGTTTGGCTACACCTTC
TRBD1	TRBV7-9	.	TRBJ1-1	CASSLDRMEAFF	TGTGCCAGCAGCTTGGACAGGATGGAAGCTTTCTTT
TRBD2	TRBV9	.	TRBJ2-1	CASSVEGGPGNEQFF	TGTGCCAGCAGCGTAGAGGGAGGGCCCGGGAATGAGCAGTTCTTC
.	TRBV24-1	.	TRBJ2-3	CATMGRGKGGNTDTQYF	TGTGCCACCATGGGGAGGGGCAAGGGGGGAAATACAGATACGCAGTATTTT
.	TRBV6-5	.	TRBJ1-4	CASSYGRGDEKLFF	TGTGCCAGCAGTTACGGCAGGGGAGACGAAAAACTGTTTTTT
TRBD2	TRBV5-6	few	TRBJ2-2	CASSLGLAGDFTGELFF	TGTGCCAGCAGCTTGGGACTAGCGGGAGATTTCACCGGGGAGCTGTTTTTT
TRBD1	TRBV6-5	.	TRBJ1-2	CASSYGGQGTYGYTF	TGTGCCAGCAGTTACGGGGGACAGGGGACCTATGGCTACACCTTC
TRBD1	TRBV14	.	TRBJ1-1	CASSRDSWNTEAFF	TGTGCCAGCAGCAGGGACAGCTGGAACACTGAAGCTTTCTTT
.	TRBV18	.	TRBJ2-2	CATRQTNTGELFF	TGTGCCACCCGACAGACCAACACCGGGGAGCTGTTTTTT
.	TRBV4-3	.	TRBJ2-1	CASSQRSVGVYEQFF	TGCGCCAGCAGCCAAAGGTCGGTCGGCGTGTATGAGCAGTTCTTC
TRBD2	TRBV7-2	.	TRBJ2-1	CASSLGGSYEQFF	TGTGCCAGCAGCTTGGGCGGGAGCTATGAGCAGTTCTTC
.	TRBV11-3	once	TRBJ2-4	CASSLVAGYDKNIQYF	TGTGCCAGCAGCTTAGTTGCAGGGTATGACAAAAACATTCAGTACTTC
.	TRBV7-9	.	TRBJ2-1	CASRLYNEQFF	TGTGCCAGCCGCCTGTACAATGAGCAGTTCTTC
TRBD1	TRBV5-4	few	TRBJ1-1	CASSVDRANTEAFF	TGTGCCAGCAGCGTGGACAGGGCAAACACTGAAGCTTTCTTT
.	TRBV15	.	TRBJ1-4	CATSRLGQQTEKLFF	TGTGCCACCAGCAGATTGGGTCAGCAAACAGAAAAACTGTTTTTT
TRBD1	TRBV10-3	.	TRBJ1-3	CAITADRGTGNTIYF	TGTGCCATCACTGCCGACAGGGGGACTGGAAACACCATATATTTT
.	TRBV27	.	TRBJ1-1	CASSYRVYTEAFF	TGTGCCAGCAGTTACAGGGTCTACACTGAAGCTTTCTTT
.	TRBV7-2	once	TRBJ1-5	CASSLDPAGQPQHF	TGTGCCAGCAGCCTGGACCCGGCAGGACAGCCCCAGCATTTT
.	TRBV14	.	TRBJ2-5	CASSQAGGETQYF	TGTGCCAGCAGCCAAGCTGGGGGGGAGACCCAGTACTTC
.	TRBV30	.	TRBJ2-1	CAWSLSSYNEQFF	TGTGCCTGGAGTCTGAGCTCCTACAATGAGCAGTTCTTC
TRBD2	TRBV6-4	.	TRBJ2-1	CASRKRGGLDEQFF	TGTGCCAGCAGAAAGCGGGGGGGCCTCGATGAGCAGTTCTTC
.	TRBV18	.	TRBJ1-5	CASSPTDNQPQHF	TGTGCCAGCTCACCGACGGATAATCAGCCCCAGCATTTT
TRBD1	TRBV18	.	TRBJ1-2	CASSRQTGGSYGYTF	TGTGCCAGCTCACGCCAAACAGGGGGCTCTTATGGCTACACCTTC
.	TRBV4-1	.	TRBJ2-1	CASSQRNLATYNEQFF	TGCGCCAGCAGCCAACGAAATCTAGCCACCTACAATGAGCAGTTCTTC
.	TRBV30	.	TRBJ1-6	CAWTTQGTPIIYNSPLHF	TGTGCCTGGACCACACAGGGAACTCCTATAATCTATAATTCACCCCTCCACTTT
TRBD2	TRBV13	once	TRBJ2-1	CASSFSEAGGGNEQFF	TGTGCCAGCAGCTTTAGTGAAGCGGGAGGGGGTAATGAGCAGTTCTTC
.	TRBV13	.	TRBJ2-2	CASSLGRSTGELFF	TGTGCCAGCAGCTTAGGCCGGAGCACCGGGGAGCTGTTTTTT
TRBD2	TRBV24-1	.	TRBJ2-1	CATSDPAGLAGGPSYNEQFF	TGTGCCACCAGTGATCCTGCAGGACTAGCGGGAGGCCCCTCCTACAATGAGCAGTTCTTC
.	TRBV19	.	TRBJ2-3	CASSIDRWQASTDTQYF	TGTGCCAGTAGTATAGATCGTTGGCAGGCTAGCACAGATACGCAGTATTTT
.	TRBV7-2	.	TRBJ2-5	CASSPQGGETQYF	TGTGCCAGCAGCCCGCAAGGCGGGGAGACCCAGTACTTC
.	TRBV19	.	TRBJ2-7	CASSMWLLSSYEQYF	TGTGCCAGTAGTATGTGGCTTCTTTCCTCCTACGAGCAGTACTTC
.	TRBV2	.	TRBJ1-5	CASSEASLDQPQHF	TGTGCCAGCAGTGAAGCGTCCCTCGACCAGCCCCAGCATTTT
.	TRBV5-1	few	TRBJ2-4	CASSLDLGGGKNIQYF	TGCGCCAGCAGCTTGGATCTGGGGGGCGGCAAAAACATTCAGTACTTC
.	TRBV7-2	.	TRBJ1-1	CASSFDLLNTEAFF	TGTGCCAGCAGCTTCGACCTATTGAACACTGAAGCTTTCTTT
.	TRBV29-1	few	TRBJ1-2	CSALQAYGYTF	TGCAGCGCTTTACAGGCCTATGGCTACACCTTC
.	TRBV2	.	TRBJ1-1	CASSEAGLGAFF	TGTGCCAGCAGTGAAGCGGGTTTAGGAGCTTTCTTT
.	TRBV2	once	TRBJ1-1	CARGLTNTEAFF	TGTGCCAGAGGACTGACGAACACTGAAGCTTTCTTT
.	TRBV19	.	TRBJ1-5	CASSIDHGFSNQPQHF	TGTGCCAGTAGTATAGATCACGGGTTTAGCAATCAGCCCCAGCATTTT